This T cell receptor (beta chain) was sequenced in a study of vaccination and CD4 T cells after COVID-19. About this clonotype: Its target is unknown.

Described treatment: 10-day PBMC culture with coronavirus spike peptide pools or control peptides (ViraFEST assay). Germline CDR1 MNHEY, CDR2 SMNVEV (reference sequence). J lost 1 base, V lost 8 bases, and 11 bases had no gene match. The CDR3 is made up of 15 amino acids. The Oncomine TCR Beta short-read assay sequenced DNA from cultured CD4+ T cells. TCRdb called the PCR reads again in MiXCR, with one record for every CDR3 protein. The table records around 18,000 distinct CDR3 sequences, 45% to 60% of them present only once. The rearrangement uses TRBV27 and TRBJ2-7, with 7 bases lining up with TRBD2. What was sequenced was CD4+ T cells from blood, cultured in vitro. This TCR derives from a human donor who had recovered from COVID-19. CDR3 in amino acids: CASGNLAESSYEQYF. The CDR3, as DNA: TGTGCCAGCGGGAATCTAGCGGAAAGTTCCTACGAGCAGTACTTC.